A selection of T cell receptor beta chains follows, all from one sample in a study of blood T cell repertoires in COVID-19. Clones were read by immunoSEQ multiplex PCR, and TCRdb kept only the in-frame ones, dropping some. Here the sample spans 75,000 to 90,000 clones, about 82% being singletons. Sequenced sample: peripheral blood. The receptors were gathered from a man at least 80 years old with active or convalescent COVID-19. The CDR3 runs from the conserved cysteine through the conserved F or W. A D gene is named only where the DNA matches it firmly. Clone size is not always given. Where it is, it says once, few, many or a class for expanded clones.

D gene,J gene,V gene,clone size,CDR3 protein,CDR3 DNA
NA,TRBJ1-5,TRBV6-5,NA,CASSMGLGQNQPQHF,TGTGCCAGCAGTATGGGACTGGGTCAAAATCAGCCCCAGCATTTT
NA,TRBJ1-3,TRBV28,NA,CASTQGTNSGNTIYF,TGTGCCAGCACCCAAGGGACAAATTCTGGAAACACCATATATTTT
NA,TRBJ1-1,TRBV19,once,CASSMRKNTEAFF,TGTGCCAGTAGTATGAGGAAGAACACTGAAGCTTTCTTT
NA,TRBJ1-2,TRBV3-1/TRBV3-2,NA,CASSQVAGAGYGYTF,TGTGCCAGCAGCCAAGTTGCGGGGGCCGGCTATGGCTACACCTTC
TRBD1,TRBJ1-4,TRBV28,NA,CASSSQRDRLTTNEKLFF,TGTGCCAGCAGTTCCCAAAGGGACAGACTAACAACTAATGAAAAACTGTTTTTT
TRBD1,TRBJ1-6,TRBV18,NA,CASSPRGQEGSPLHF,TGTGCCAGCTCACCACGGGGACAGGAAGGCTCACCCCTCCACTTT
NA,TRBJ2-5,TRBV7-2,NA,CASSLAAGLGETQYF,TGTGCCAGCAGCTTAGCGGCAGGGTTGGGGGAGACCCAGTACTTC
TRBD2,TRBJ2-1,TRBV6-1,once,CASSVAGGPNEQFF,TGTGCCAGCAGTGTAGCGGGGGGGCCCAATGAGCAGTTCTTC
TRBD2,TRBJ2-2,TRBV19,NA,CASRGGDPNTGELFF,TGTGCCAGTCGCGGGGGGGACCCGAACACCGGGGAGCTGTTTTTT
NA,TRBJ2-1,TRBV19,NA,CASSMQYNEQFF,TGTGCCAGTAGCATGCAGTACAATGAGCAGTTCTTC
TRBD1,TRBJ1-3,TRBV28,NA,CASRYPTGALSGNTIYF,TGTGCCAGCAGATATCCCACAGGGGCCCTCTCTGGAAACACCATATATTTT
TRBD1,TRBJ2-5,TRBV5-5,NA,CASSFDRVGETQYF,TGTGCCAGCAGCTTCGACAGGGTCGGGGAGACCCAGTACTTC
NA,TRBJ1-5,TRBV2,NA,CASSSGQSNQPQHF,TGTGCCAGCTCTTCCGGACAGTCAAATCAGCCCCAGCATTTT
NA,TRBJ2-3,TRBV21-1,NA,CASSKLPGGRADTQYF,TGTGCCAGCAGCAAACTACCGGGGGGGCGAGCAGATACGCAGTATTTT
TRBD2,TRBJ2-5,TRBV5-1,NA,CASSLASGGQETQYF,TGCGCCAGCAGCTTGGCTAGCGGGGGCCAAGAGACCCAGTACTTC
TRBD1,TRBJ1-4,TRBV2,NA,CASSVQGKSNEKLFF,TGTGCCAGCAGTGTACAGGGGAAGAGTAATGAAAAACTGTTTTTT
NA,TRBJ2-2,TRBV5-4,NA,CASSLAQNRGGTGELFF,TGTGCCAGCAGCTTGGCCCAGAACAGGGGAGGAACCGGGGAGCTGTTTTTT
TRBD1,TRBJ1-2,TRBV3-1/TRBV3-2,NA,CASSLGATGARGYTF,TGTGCCAGCAGCCTGGGGGCTACAGGGGCCCGTGGCTACACCTTC
NA,TRBJ2-1,TRBV19,NA,CASSILPMEGGIEQFF,TGTGCCAGTAGTATACTCCCCATGGAGGGTGGGATTGAGCAGTTCTTC
NA,TRBJ1-6,TRBV5-1,NA,CASAAASSYNSPLHF,TGCGCCAGCGCCGCGGCTAGCTCCTATAATTCACCCCTCCACTTT
NA,TRBJ2-2,TRBV5-1,NA,CASSFGRGNTGELFF,TGCGCCAGCAGCTTTGGGCGGGGAAACACCGGGGAGCTGTTTTTT
TRBD1,TRBJ1-6,TRBV18,NA,CASSARGRDNSPLHF,TGTGCCAGCTCAGCCAGGGGGCGCGACAATTCACCCCTCCACTTT
TRBD1,TRBJ2-3,TRBV5-1,once,CASSLRPAGGNTDTQYF,TGCGCCAGCAGCTTGAGGCCCGCAGGGGGCAACACAGATACGCAGTATTTT
TRBD2,TRBJ2-5,TRBV10-1,NA,CASRPGTSGGNQETQYF,TGCGCCAGCAGACCGGGGACTAGCGGGGGCAACCAAGAGACCCAGTACTTC
TRBD1,TRBJ1-4,TRBV23-1,NA,CATDADRLGEKLFF,TGCGCCACCGACGCGGACAGGCTGGGTGAAAAACTGTTTTTT
NA,TRBJ1-2,TRBV18,few,CASSRAPGYGYTF,TGTGCCAGCTCCAGGGCACCAGGCTATGGCTACACCTTC
TRBD1,TRBJ1-5,TRBV19,NA,CASRYGTGGGFSNQPQHF,TGTGCCAGTAGGTACGGGACAGGGGGCGGCTTTAGCAATCAGCCCCAGCATTTT
TRBD1,TRBJ1-1,TRBV5-1,NA,CASSFSGTGNTEAFF,TGCGCCAGCAGCTTCTCCGGGACAGGGAATACTGAAGCTTTCTTT
TRBD1,TRBJ2-5,TRBV14,NA,CASSRPGTGTGTQYF,TGTGCCAGCAGCCGTCCCGGGACAGGGACCGGGACCCAGTACTTC
TRBD1,TRBJ1-5,TRBV28,NA,CASSLRDRVYGQPQHF,TGTGCCAGCAGTTTAAGGGACAGGGTCTATGGTCAGCCCCAGCATTTT
NA,TRBJ1-1,TRBV4-2,NA,CASSLSADSRTEAFF,TGTGCCAGCAGCCTTTCCGCCGACAGCCGGACTGAAGCTTTCTTT